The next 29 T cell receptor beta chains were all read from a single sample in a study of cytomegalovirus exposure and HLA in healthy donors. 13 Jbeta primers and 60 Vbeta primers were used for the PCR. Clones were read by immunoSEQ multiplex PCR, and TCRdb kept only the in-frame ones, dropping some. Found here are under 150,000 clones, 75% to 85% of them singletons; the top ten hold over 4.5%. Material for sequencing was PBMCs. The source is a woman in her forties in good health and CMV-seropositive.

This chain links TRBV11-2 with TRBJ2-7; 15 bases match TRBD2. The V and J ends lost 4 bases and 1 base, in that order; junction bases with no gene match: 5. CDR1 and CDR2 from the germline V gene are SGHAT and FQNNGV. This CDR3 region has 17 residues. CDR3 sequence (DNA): TGTGCCAGCAGCTGGACTAGCGGGAGGGCCCAGTCCTACGAGCAGTACTTC. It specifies CASSWTSGRAQSYEQYF.

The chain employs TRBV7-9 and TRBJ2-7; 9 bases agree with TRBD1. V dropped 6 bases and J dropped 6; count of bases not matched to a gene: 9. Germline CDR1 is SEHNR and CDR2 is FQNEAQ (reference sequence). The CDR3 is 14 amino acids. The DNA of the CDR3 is TGTGCCAGCAGACGGACAGGGGCCGCACCCGAGCAGTACTTC. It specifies CASRRTGAAPEQYF.

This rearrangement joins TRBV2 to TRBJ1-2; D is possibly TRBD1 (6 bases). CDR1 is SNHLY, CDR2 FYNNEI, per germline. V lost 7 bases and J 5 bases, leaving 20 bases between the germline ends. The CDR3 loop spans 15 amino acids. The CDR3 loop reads CASTTVEQGRYGYTF. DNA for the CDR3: TGTGCCAGCACGACGGTCGAACAGGGTCGGTATGGCTACACCTTC. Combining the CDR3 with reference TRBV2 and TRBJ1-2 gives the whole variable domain EPEVTQTPSHQVTQMGQEVILRCVPISNHLYFYWYRQILGQKVEFLVSFYNNEISEKSEIFDDQFSVERPDGSNFTLKIRSTKLEDSAMYFCASTTVEQGRYGYTFGSGTRLTVV.

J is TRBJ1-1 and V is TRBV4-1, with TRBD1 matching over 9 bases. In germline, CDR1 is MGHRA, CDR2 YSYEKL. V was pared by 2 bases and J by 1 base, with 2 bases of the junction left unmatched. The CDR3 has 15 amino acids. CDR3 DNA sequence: TGCGCCAGCAGCCAACCGGGACAGGGGAACACTGAAGCTTTCTTT. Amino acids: CASSQPGQGNTEAFF.

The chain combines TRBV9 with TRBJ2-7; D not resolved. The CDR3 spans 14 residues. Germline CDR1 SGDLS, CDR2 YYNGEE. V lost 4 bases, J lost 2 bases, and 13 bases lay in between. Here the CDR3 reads CASSPEWRTYEQYF. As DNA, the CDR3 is TGTGCCAGCAGCCCCGAGTGGCGGACCTACGAGCAGTACTTC. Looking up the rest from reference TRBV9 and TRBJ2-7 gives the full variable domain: DSGVTQTPKHLITATGQRVTLRCSPRSGDLSVYWYQQSLDQGLQFLIQYYNGEERAKGNILERFSAQQFPDLHSELNLSSLELGDSALYFCASSPEWRTYEQYFGPGTRLTVT.

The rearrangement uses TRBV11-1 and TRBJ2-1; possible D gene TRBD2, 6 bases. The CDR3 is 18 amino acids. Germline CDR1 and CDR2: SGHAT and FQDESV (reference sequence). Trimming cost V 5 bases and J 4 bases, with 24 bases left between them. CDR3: CASSPPPKQGGRYNEQFF. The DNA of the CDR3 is TGTGCCAGCAGCCCGCCCCCCAAGCAGGGAGGTAGATACAATGAGCAGTTCTTC.

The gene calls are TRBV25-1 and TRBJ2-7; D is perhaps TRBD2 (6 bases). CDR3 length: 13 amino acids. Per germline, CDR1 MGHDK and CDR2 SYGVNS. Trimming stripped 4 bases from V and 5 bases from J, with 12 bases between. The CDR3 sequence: CASSGGGVNEQYF. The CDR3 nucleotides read TGTGCCAGCAGTGGGGGAGGAGTGAACGAGCAGTACTTC.

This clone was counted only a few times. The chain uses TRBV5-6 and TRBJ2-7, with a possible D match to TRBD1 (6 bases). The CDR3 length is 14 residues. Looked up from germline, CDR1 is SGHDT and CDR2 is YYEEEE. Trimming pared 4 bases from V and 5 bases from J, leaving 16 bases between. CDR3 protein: CASSLGMGANEQYF. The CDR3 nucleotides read TGTGCCAGCAGCCTCGGTATGGGGGCAAACGAGCAGTACTTC.

The CDR3 bases are TGTGCCAGCAGCCGACTCGGACAGGGGGGAGCTGAAGCTTTCTTT. Translating gives CASSRLGQGGAEAFF. The rearrangement links TRBV7-2 to TRBJ1-1; 10 bases match TRBD1. The germline CDR1 and CDR2 sequences are SGHTA and FQGNSA. This CDR3 region has 15 residues. V was pared by 5 bases and J by 6 bases, with 9 bases of the junction left unmatched.

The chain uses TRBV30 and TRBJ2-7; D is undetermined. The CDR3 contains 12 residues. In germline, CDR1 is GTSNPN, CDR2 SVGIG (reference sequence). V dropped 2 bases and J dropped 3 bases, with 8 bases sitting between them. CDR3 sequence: CAWSSGDYEQYF. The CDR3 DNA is TGTGCCTGGAGTTCGGGTGACTACGAGCAGTACTTC. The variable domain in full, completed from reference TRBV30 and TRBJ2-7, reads SQTIHQWPATLVQPVGSPLSLECTVEGTSNPNLYWYRQAAGRGLQLLFYSVGIGQISSEVPQNLSASRPQDRQFILSSKKLLLSDSGFYLCAWSSGDYEQYFGPGTRLTVT.

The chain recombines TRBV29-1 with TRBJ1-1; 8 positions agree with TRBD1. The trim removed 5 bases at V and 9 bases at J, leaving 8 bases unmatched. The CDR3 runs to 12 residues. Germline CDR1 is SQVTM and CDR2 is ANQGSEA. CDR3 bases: TGCAGCGTTCTTCAGGGGGCATCTCAAGCTTTCTTT. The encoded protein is CSVLQGASQAFF.

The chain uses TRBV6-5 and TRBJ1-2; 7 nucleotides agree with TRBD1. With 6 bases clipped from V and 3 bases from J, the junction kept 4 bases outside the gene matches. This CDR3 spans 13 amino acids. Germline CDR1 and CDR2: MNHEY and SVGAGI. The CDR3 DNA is TGTGCCAGCAGCTGGGGGACAGACTATGGCTACACCTTC. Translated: CASSWGTDYGYTF.

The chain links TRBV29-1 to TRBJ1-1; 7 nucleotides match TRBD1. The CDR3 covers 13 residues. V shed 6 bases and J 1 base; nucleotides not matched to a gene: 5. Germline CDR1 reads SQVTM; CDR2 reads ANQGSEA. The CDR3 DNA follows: TGCAGCGTGGAGGACAGGAAGAACACTGAAGCTTTCTTT. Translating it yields CSVEDRKNTEAFF.

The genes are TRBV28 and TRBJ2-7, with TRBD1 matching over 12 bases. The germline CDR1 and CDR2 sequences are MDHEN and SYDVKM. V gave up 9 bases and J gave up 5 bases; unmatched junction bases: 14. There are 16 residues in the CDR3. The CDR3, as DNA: TGTGCCAGTCGCCCAATAACCGGGACAGGGGGCGACGAGCAGTACTTC. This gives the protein CASRPITGTGGDEQYF.

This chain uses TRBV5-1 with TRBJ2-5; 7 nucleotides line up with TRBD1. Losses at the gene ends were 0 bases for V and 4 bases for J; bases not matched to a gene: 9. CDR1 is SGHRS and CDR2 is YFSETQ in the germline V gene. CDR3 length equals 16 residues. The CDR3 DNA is TGCGCCAGCAGCTTGGATGAGACAGGGAGAACAGAGACCCAGTACTTC. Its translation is CASSLDETGRTETQYF.

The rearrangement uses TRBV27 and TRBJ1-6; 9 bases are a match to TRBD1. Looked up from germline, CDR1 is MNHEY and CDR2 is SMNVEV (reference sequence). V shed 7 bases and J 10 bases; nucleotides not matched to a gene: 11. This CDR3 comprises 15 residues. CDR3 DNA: TGTGCCAGCAATTACCGGGACAGGGCAACCTCACCCCTCCACTTT. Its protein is CASNYRDRATSPLHF.

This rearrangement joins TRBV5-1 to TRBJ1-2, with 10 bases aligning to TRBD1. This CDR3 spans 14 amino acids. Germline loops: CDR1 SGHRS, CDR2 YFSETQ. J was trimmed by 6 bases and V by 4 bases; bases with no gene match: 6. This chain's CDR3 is CASSPDRGRNGYTF. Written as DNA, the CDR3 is TGCGCCAGCAGCCCGGACAGGGGGAGGAATGGCTACACCTTC.

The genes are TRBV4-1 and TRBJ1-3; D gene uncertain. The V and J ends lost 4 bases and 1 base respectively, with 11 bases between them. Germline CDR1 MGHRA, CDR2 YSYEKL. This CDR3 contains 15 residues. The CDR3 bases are TGCGCCAGCAGCCTCGGAACGGGATCTGGAAACACCATATATTTT. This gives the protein CASSLGTGSGNTIYF.

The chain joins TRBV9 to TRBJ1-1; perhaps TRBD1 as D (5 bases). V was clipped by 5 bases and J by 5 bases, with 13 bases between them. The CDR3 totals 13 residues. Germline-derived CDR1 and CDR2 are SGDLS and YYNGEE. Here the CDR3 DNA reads TGTGCCAGCAGTAATCCGGGGGATACTGAAGCTTTCTTT. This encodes CASSNPGDTEAFF.

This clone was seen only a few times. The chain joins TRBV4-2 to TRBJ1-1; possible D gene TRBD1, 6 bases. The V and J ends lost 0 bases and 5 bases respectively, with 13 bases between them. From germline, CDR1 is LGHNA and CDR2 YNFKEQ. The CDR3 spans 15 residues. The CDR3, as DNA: TGTGCCAGCAGCCAAGATGCGCAGGGGTGGACTGAAGCTTTCTTT. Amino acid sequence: CASSQDAQGWTEAFF.

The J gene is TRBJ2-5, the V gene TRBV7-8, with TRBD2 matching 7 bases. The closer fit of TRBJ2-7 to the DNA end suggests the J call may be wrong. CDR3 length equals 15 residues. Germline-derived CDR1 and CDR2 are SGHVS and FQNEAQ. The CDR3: CASSIGEGGSYEQYF. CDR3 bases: TGTGCCAGCAGCATTGGGGAGGGAGGGAGTTACGAGCAGTACTTC.

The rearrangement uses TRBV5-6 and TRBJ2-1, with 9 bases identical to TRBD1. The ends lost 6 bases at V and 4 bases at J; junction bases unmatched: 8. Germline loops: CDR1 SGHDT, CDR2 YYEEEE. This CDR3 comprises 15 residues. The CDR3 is CASTYRDREYNEQFF. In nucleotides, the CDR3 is TGTGCCAGCACTTACCGGGACAGGGAGTACAATGAGCAGTTCTTC.

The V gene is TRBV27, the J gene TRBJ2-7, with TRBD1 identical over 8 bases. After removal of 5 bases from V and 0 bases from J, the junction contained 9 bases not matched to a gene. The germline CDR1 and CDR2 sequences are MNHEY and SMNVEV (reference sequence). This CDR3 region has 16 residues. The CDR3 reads CASSPSSGQVSYEQYF. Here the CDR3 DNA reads TGTGCCAGCAGTCCTTCCTCGGGACAGGTCTCCTACGAGCAGTACTTC.

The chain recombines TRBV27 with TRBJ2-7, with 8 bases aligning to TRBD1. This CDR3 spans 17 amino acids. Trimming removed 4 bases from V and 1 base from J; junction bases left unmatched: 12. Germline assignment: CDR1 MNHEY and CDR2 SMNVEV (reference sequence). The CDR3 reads CASSSSQRQGWSYEQYF. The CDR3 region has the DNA TGTGCCAGCAGTTCAAGTCAGAGACAGGGGTGGTCCTACGAGCAGTACTTC.

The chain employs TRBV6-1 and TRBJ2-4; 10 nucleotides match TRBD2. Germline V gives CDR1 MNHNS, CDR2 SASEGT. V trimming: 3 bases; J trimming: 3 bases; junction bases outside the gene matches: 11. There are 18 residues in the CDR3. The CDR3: CASSEMILAGVGKNIQYF. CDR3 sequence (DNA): TGTGCCAGCAGTGAGATGATTCTAGCGGGAGTCGGCAAAAACATTCAGTACTTC.

The CDR3 nucleotides are TGCGCCAGCAGCTCGACGCGACTAGACTGGAGCACAGATACGCAGTATTTT. Amino acid sequence: CASSSTRLDWSTDTQYF. The chain combines TRBV5-1 with TRBJ2-3; tentatively, D is TRBD2 (6 bases). CDR3 length: 17 residues. Per germline, CDR1 SGHRS and CDR2 YFSETQ. The V gene lost 3 bases and the J gene lost 0 bases, with 17 bases spanning the gap.

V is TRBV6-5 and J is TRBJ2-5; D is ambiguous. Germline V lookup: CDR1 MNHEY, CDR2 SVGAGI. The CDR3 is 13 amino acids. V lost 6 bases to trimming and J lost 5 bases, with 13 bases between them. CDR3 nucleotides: TGTGCCAGCAGGGAATCCCCGGGTGAGACCCAGTACTTC. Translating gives CASRESPGETQYF.

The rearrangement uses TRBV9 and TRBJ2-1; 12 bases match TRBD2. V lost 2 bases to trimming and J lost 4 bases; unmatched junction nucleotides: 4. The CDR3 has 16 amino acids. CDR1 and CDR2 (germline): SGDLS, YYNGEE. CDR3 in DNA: TGTGCCAGCAGCGTCCCACTAGCGGGGGGATACAATGAGCAGTTCTTC. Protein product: CASSVPLAGGYNEQFF.

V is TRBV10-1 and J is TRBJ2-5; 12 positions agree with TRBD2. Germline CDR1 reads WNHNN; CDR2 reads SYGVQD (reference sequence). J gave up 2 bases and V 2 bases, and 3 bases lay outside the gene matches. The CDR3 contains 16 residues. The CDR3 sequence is CASSEGLAGGQETQYF. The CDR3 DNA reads TGCGCCAGCAGTGAGGGTCTAGCGGGGGGGCAAGAGACCCAGTACTTC.